This T cell receptor (beta chain) was documented in a study of regulatory T cells in long-lasting Graves disease (dated by TCRdb to the early 2020s). Notes on the research overall: Persistent Graves' disease was defined as persistently positive TSH receptor autoantibodies together with antithyroid drug treatment for over 5 years. Peripheral blood TCR sequencing and RNA sequencing compared persistent Graves' disease patients with newly diagnosed Graves' disease patients. The study was registered as a clinical trial and conducted in China. A total of roughly 33 samples underwent TCR sequencing: about 13 from persistent and 20 from newly diagnosed Graves' disease patients. On average, persistent Graves' disease patients in the clinical cohort had been on antithyroid drugs for about 10 years. The paper's findings and limits, for the study overall: More public clonotypes were shared among persistent patients (roughly 2,900) than among newly diagnosed patients (approximately 1,000). Sequencing and analysis were limited to the TCR beta chain. Compared with newly diagnosed patients, patients with persistent Graves' disease had lower TCR Shannon entropy and fewer highly expanded clones, which suggests clonal expansion. As a limitation, the authors acknowledged that the small sample size may reduce accuracy. The study examined only peripheral blood because the primary lesion, thyroid tissue, could not be accessed. Preferential use of TRBV28, TRBJ1-2 and TRBJ2-5 was observed in persistent disease, whereas TRBV20-1 and TRBJ2-1 were favored in newly diagnosed disease.

There are 10 amino acids in the CDR3, from cysteine to phenylalanine inclusive. Only the CDR3 part of the read is kept: 30 bases, read in frame from the first base. In the germline V gene, CDR1 corresponds to MDHEN and CDR2 to SYDVKM. V loses 9 bases, J loses 4 bases, and the germline ends lie 6 bases apart. In the paper's terms, the time point label means: persistent/refractory GD, antithyroid drugs over 5 years with positive TRAb. For both TCR sequencing and RNA sequencing, RNA was extracted from PBMCs using TRIzol. The diagnosis of Graves' disease was made according to American Thyroid Association guidelines. The patients came from an endocrinology department in Xi'an, China. Each patient gave about 8.1 milliliters of peripheral blood, collected in an EDTA anticoagulant tube. Ficoll Paque Plus density gradient separation was used to isolate PBMCs, and no further T cell sorting was done. An Agilent 2100 Bioanalyzer and agarose gel were used to check RNA quality, and a NanoDrop 2000 was used to measure RNA concentration.

On this clonotype: Its antigen is currently not known. Nothing much larger sits one base from this clone, and base qualities are not available.

Library generation was performed with multiplex PCR. Sequencing relied on an Illumina HiSeq 4000. TCR beta libraries were built with iRepertoire HTBI primers and Arm-PCR amplification of CDR3 regions. Before sequencing, the PCR products went through gel purification. On the authors' methods: Gene usage analysis of CDR3 amino acid clonotypes relied on the approximately 60 TRBV and 12 to 15 TRBJ segments identified across samples. Filtered high-quality paired reads were merged into contigs using COPE and FqMerger. BLAST was used to align contigs to IMGT TRBV, TRBD and TRBJ reference genes, with CDR3 defined following IMGT. Any clonotype with a frequency above 0.1% was counted as a highly expanded clone. Shannon entropy was used to measure repertoire diversity, and the Gini coefficient was used to measure V-J evenness. A clonotype found in more than one individual was treated as public. The raw public data were reprocessed by TCRdb itself: fastp quality trimming at Q25, MiXCR clonotype calling, in-frame beta chains only. All rows with the same CDR3 protein become a single entry with the most common DNA and genes. TCRdb, not the original authors, processed these V and J calls. Across this sample there are about 400,000 distinct CDR3 sequences, with around 21% seen only once. Less than 25% of the sample lies in the top ten.

Recombination linked TRBV28 to TRBJ1-2; the D segment cannot be called with confidence. The TCR comes from a female donor with Graves disease. The sample here was peripheral blood mononuclear cells (PBMCs), taken when the disease was refractory, from a patient treated with antithyroid drugs. At the DNA level, the sequence is TGTGCCAGACCGGCCTATGGCTACACCTTC. Its protein is CARPAYGYTF.